This T cell receptor beta chain was captured by sequencing in a study of low-dose radiotherapy and immunotherapy resistance in tumors. TRAV- and TRBV-specific primers, spanning alpha and beta chains, primed first-strand cDNA. Using a constant-region primer together with a V-primer adapter, TCRs were subjected to 15 to 25 PCR cycles of amplification. TCRdb independently ran MiXCR on the reads; one entry per CDR3 protein. The sample carries some 88,000 distinct CDR3 sequences, 9% to 9.5% recorded once. V lost 0 bases, J lost 6 bases, and 5 bases lay in between. Germline CDR1 reads LGHNA; CDR2 reads YSLEER. The CDR3 has 13 residues. The sample's time point: before trial treatment. This clonotype was counted at least ten times.

Sequencing was performed on PBMCs, taken before treatment. This receptor was taken from a male donor with prostate cancer. The gene calls are TRBV4-3 and TRBJ2-2; no reliable D call. CDR3 bases: TGCGCCAGCAGCCAAGATGCCCCCGGGGAGCTGTTTTTT. This gives the protein CASSQDAPGELFF.